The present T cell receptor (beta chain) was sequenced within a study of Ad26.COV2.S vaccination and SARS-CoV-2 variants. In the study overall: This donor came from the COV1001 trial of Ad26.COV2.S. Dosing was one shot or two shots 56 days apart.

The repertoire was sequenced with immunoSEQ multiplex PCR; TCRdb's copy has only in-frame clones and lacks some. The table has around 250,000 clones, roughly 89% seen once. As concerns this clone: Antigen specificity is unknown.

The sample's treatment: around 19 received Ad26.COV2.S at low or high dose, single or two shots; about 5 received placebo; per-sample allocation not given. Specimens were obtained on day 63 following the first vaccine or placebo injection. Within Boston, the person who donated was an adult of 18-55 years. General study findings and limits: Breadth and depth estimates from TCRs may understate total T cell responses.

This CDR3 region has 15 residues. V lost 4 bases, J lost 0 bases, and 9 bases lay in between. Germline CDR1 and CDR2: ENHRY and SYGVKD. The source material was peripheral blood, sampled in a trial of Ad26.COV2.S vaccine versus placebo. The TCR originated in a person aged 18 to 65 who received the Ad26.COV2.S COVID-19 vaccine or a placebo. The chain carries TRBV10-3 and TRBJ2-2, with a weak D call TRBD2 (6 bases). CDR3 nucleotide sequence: TGTGCCATCAGTGCGGCTAGCGCGAACACCGGGGAGCTGTTTTTT. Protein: CAISAASANTGELFF.